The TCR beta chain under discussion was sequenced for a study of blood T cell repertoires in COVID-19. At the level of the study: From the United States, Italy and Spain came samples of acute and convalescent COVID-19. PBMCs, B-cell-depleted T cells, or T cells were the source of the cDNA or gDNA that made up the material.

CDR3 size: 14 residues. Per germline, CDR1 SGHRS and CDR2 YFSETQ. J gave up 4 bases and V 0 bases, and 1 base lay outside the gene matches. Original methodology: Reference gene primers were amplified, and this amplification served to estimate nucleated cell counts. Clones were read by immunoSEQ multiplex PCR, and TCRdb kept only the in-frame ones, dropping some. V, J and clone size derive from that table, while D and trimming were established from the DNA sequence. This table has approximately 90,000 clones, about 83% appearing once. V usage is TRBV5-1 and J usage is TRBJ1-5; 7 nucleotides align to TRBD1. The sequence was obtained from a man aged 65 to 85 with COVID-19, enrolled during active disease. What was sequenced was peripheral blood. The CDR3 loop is CASSLDRGNQPQHF. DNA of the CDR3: TGCGCCAGCAGCTTGGACAGGGGAAATCAGCCCCAGCATTTT.